This is a list of T cell receptor beta chains from one sample in a study of cytomegalovirus exposure and HLA in healthy donors. Generated by immunoSEQ multiplex PCR, the TCRdb table keeps only in-frame clones and is missing some. Here the sample spans fewer than 150,000 clones, over 60% being singletons. The source material was PBMCs. The receptors derive from a middle-aged man in good health and CMV-seronegative. Each CDR3 is given without its conserved first and last residue.

v_gene: TRBV19; len: 10; j_gene: TRBJ2-1; CDR3aa: ASSPPGTGYF
v_gene: TRBV5-1; len: 11; j_gene: TRBJ2-7; CDR3aa: ASSLGQDYEQY
v_gene: TRBV19; len: 16; j_gene: TRBJ1-4; CDR3aa: ASSITSVSSSRAEKLF
v_gene: TRBV29-1; len: 13; j_gene: TRBJ2-7; CDR3aa: SVEDPGTATYEQY
v_gene: TRBV21-1; len: 13; j_gene: TRBJ2-6; CDR3aa: ASNNQSRGANVLT
v_gene: TRBV10-3; len: 13; j_gene: TRBJ1-1; CDR3aa: AISGGGRLNTEAF
v_gene: TRBV7-2; len: 13; j_gene: TRBJ1-4; CDR3aa: ASTLIGGNNEKLF
v_gene: TRBV5-1; len: 14; j_gene: TRBJ2-3; CDR3aa: ASSQWTGLGTDTQY
v_gene: TRBV5-1; len: 12; j_gene: TRBJ2-3; CDR3aa: ASSLRTSGDTQY
v_gene: TRBV6-1; len: 12; j_gene: TRBJ2-3; CDR3aa: ASSEDRIADTQY
v_gene: TRBV15; len: 14; j_gene: TRBJ2-1; CDR3aa: ATSRDPASSYNEQF
v_gene: TRBV27; len: 13; j_gene: TRBJ2-7; CDR3aa: ASSQFPQGPYEQY
v_gene: TRBV11-2; len: 13; j_gene: TRBJ1-1; CDR3aa: ASSLDGQWAGEAF
v_gene: TRBV4-3; len: 12; j_gene: TRBJ1-2; CDR3aa: ASSHSTRAGGYT
v_gene: TRBV7-9; len: 14; j_gene: TRBJ2-1; CDR3aa: ASSLRQRGGYNEQF
v_gene: TRBV2; len: 13; j_gene: TRBJ1-1; CDR3aa: ASRDRANQNTEAF
v_gene: TRBV6-1; len: 13; j_gene: TRBJ2-7; CDR3aa: ASSSTGTSFYEQY
v_gene: TRBV5-1; len: 11; j_gene: TRBJ2-7; CDR3aa: ASSLNGDNEQY
v_gene: TRBV5-1; len: 14; j_gene: TRBJ1-2; CDR3aa: ASSLAREVSGYGYT
v_gene: TRBV29-1; len: 13; j_gene: TRBJ1-5; CDR3aa: SVETNSQGNQPQH
v_gene: TRBV28; len: 13; j_gene: TRBJ1-5; CDR3aa: ASSDRGRNNQPQH
v_gene: TRBV9; len: 14; j_gene: TRBJ2-7; CDR3aa: ASSVDGGERLYEQY
v_gene: TRBV7-2; len: 12; j_gene: TRBJ1-1; CDR3aa: ASSWRTANTEAF
v_gene: TRBV7-9; len: 13; j_gene: TRBJ1-2; CDR3aa: ASSPQGAWDYGYT
v_gene: TRBV11-2; len: 15; j_gene: TRBJ2-7; CDR3aa: ASSPPPGTGPTYEQY
v_gene: TRBV16; len: 13; j_gene: TRBJ2-7; CDR3aa: ASSHGTSGAYEQY
v_gene: TRBV5-1; len: 15; j_gene: TRBJ1-2; CDR3aa: ASSPQGNSKSSYGYT
v_gene: TRBV7-8; len: 13; j_gene: TRBJ2-7; CDR3aa: ASSSGTGRGYEQY